Listed below are T cell receptor beta chains from one sample, sequenced in a study of blood T cell repertoires in COVID-19. Generated by immunoSEQ multiplex PCR, the TCRdb table keeps only in-frame clones and is missing some. The sample contains under 300,000 clones, around nine tenths of which appear only once. The sequencing input was PBMCs or T cells enriched from blood (not recorded which). The receptors stem from a woman aged 60-75 years in a cohort exposed to, infected with or recovered from COVID-19 (not recorded which). Both conserved end residues are part of each CDR3. The D gene is left open where the match is weak. Size is omitted from some rows. Given values are once, few, many or a class for expanded clones.

clone_size,v_call,j_call,d_call,cdr3_aa,cdr3_nt
NA,TRBV27,TRBJ2-5,TRBD1,CASSSGQVPGTQYF,TGTGCCAGCAGTTCCGGACAGGTCCCAGGGACCCAGTACTTC
NA,TRBV18,TRBJ2-7,TRBD2,CASSQTGLAGGDSYEQYF,TGTGCCAGCTCACAAACCGGACTAGCGGGAGGCGACTCCTACGAGCAGTACTTC
NA,TRBV5-1,TRBJ1-1,NA,CASSLDRDTEAFF,TGCGCCAGCAGCTTGGACAGGGACACTGAAGCTTTCTTT
NA,TRBV4-3,TRBJ1-5,TRBD1,CASSQVAQTGASYSNQPQHF,TGCGCCAGCAGCCAAGTGGCTCAGACAGGGGCCTCCTATAGCAATCAGCCCCAGCATTTT
once,TRBV27,TRBJ2-4,TRBD2,CASSLRWASGALAKNIQYF,TGTGCCAGCAGTTTACGGTGGGCTAGCGGGGCACTAGCCAAAAACATTCAGTACTTC
NA,TRBV27,TRBJ1-3,TRBD1,CASSPGGLGNTIYF,TGTGCCAGCAGCCCAGGGGGCTTGGGAAACACCATATATTTT
few,TRBV7-3,TRBJ2-6,NA,CASSSNRDSGANVLTF,TGTGCCAGCAGCTCGAACAGGGACTCTGGGGCCAACGTCCTGACTTTC
NA,TRBV5-1,TRBJ2-5,TRBD2,CASSRGTSGAQETQYF,TGCGCCAGCAGCCGGGGGACTAGCGGCGCTCAAGAGACCCAGTACTTC
NA,TRBV7-9,TRBJ2-7,NA,CASSSGLYEQYF,TGTGCCAGCAGCTCGGGACTGTACGAGCAGTACTTC
NA,TRBV7-9,TRBJ2-1,TRBD2,CASRDLAGGPDEQFF,TGTGCCAGCCGAGATCTAGCGGGAGGGCCGGATGAGCAGTTCTTC
once,TRBV7-3,TRBJ2-1,NA,CASSLSGSSYNEQFF,TGTGCCAGCAGCTTAAGTGGGAGCTCCTACAATGAGCAGTTCTTC
NA,TRBV5-1,TRBJ2-7,TRBD1,CASRLGQGNPREQYF,TGCGCCAGCAGACTTGGACAGGGCAACCCTCGGGAGCAGTACTTC
NA,TRBV2,TRBJ2-2,TRBD1,CASSGQGTGELFF,TGTGCCAGCAGTGGACAGGGAACCGGGGAGCTGTTTTTT
NA,TRBV7-3,TRBJ2-7,NA,CEGTLVCEQYF,TGTGAGGGGACTCTAGTTTGCGAGCAGTACTTC
NA,TRBV7-2,TRBJ1-2,TRBD1,CASSQDRGRYGYTF,TGTGCCAGCAGCCAGGACAGGGGTCGCTATGGCTACACCTTC
NA,TRBV5-1,TRBJ2-2,NA,CASSFGTNTGELFF,TGCGCCAGCAGCTTCGGTACGAACACCGGGGAGCTGTTTTTT